The 15 T cell receptor beta chains given below trace back to one sample, sequenced in a study of cytomegalovirus exposure and HLA in healthy donors. Use of 60 Vbeta and 13 Jbeta primers characterized the PCR. Clones were sequenced by immunoSEQ multiplex PCR, and TCRdb holds only the in-frame ones, with some missing. The sample contains about 190,000 clones, about four fifths of which appear only once. What was sequenced was PBMCs. These receptors came from a woman aged 18-29 years in good health and CMV-seronegative.

This clone was counted a few times. The gene calls are TRBV5-6 and TRBJ2-7; 13 bases are a match to TRBD2. The CDR3 sequence is 15 residues long. V gave up 5 bases and J gave up 5 bases; unmatched junction bases: 7. Germline V gene lookup returns CDR1 SGHDT and CDR2 YYEEEE. For the CDR3, the DNA is TGTGCCAGCAGTTACGGGACTAGCGGGACCCACGAGCAGTACGTC. Translation gives CASSYGTSGTHEQYV.

The V gene is TRBV11-3, the J gene TRBJ1-2; 9 nucleotides align to TRBD1. The CDR3 is 14 amino acids. Unmatched junction bases numbered 9, after V lost 5 bases and J lost 8 bases. Germline CDR1 reads SGHNT; CDR2 reads YENEEA. The CDR3 loop reads CASSEQGQGGGYTF. DNA of the CDR3: TGTGCCAGCAGCGAACAGGGACAGGGTGGAGGCTACACCTTC. Complete variable domain (other parts from reference TRBV11-3 and TRBJ1-2): EAGVVQSPRYKIIEKKQPVAFWCNPISGHNTLYWYLQNLGQGPELLIRYENEEAVDDSQLPKDRFSAERLKGVDSTLKIQPAELGDSAVYLCASSEQGQGGGYTFGSGTRLTVV.

The chain's CDR3 is CASSFMREGTGELFF. DNA for the CDR3: TGTGCCAGCAGCTTCATGAGGGAAGGGACCGGGGAGCTGTTTTTT. The genes are TRBV7-9 and TRBJ2-2, with a weak D call TRBD2 (5 bases). The CDR3 length is 15 residues. Trimming removed 3 bases from V and 5 bases from J, with 13 bases in between. From germline, CDR1 is SEHNR and CDR2 FQNEAQ (reference sequence).

This clone was seen only once. The chain couples TRBV5-4 to TRBJ2-7, with D unclear. Germline V lookup: CDR1 SGHNT, CDR2 YYREEE (reference sequence). CDR3 length: 14 amino acids. V lost 0 bases to trimming and J lost 4 bases, with 11 bases between them. In DNA form, the CDR3 reads TGTGCCAGCAGCTTGGGACTCGGTGGTTACGAGCAGTACTTC. It yields the protein CASSLGLGGYEQYF.

V and J are TRBV4-1 and TRBJ1-2; D remains ambiguous. CDR1 MGHRA and CDR2 YSYEKL come from the germline V gene. This CDR3 has 16 residues. V was clipped by 5 bases and J by 8 bases, with 24 bases between them. The CDR3 DNA reads TGCGCCAGCAGCACACTTTTCCCGGGAGCGAGTGAGGGCTACACCTTC. It yields the protein CASSTLFPGASEGYTF.

This clone occurred once. V gene TRBV5-8 combines with J gene TRBJ2-3, with TRBD2 identical over 9 bases. CDR1 is SGHTS, CDR2 YDEGEE, per germline. The CDR3 length is 15 residues. Trimming removed 1 base from V and 4 bases from J; junction bases left unmatched: 4. The chain's CDR3 is CASSLPVAGADTQYF. As DNA, the CDR3 is TGTGCCAGCAGCTTGCCAGTAGCGGGGGCAGATACGCAGTATTTT.

The gene calls are TRBV19 and TRBJ2-7; D is undetermined. Looked up from germline, CDR1 is LNHDA and CDR2 is SQIVND (reference sequence). Trimming shortened V by 3 bases and J by 3 bases, and 18 bases separated the two germline ends. The CDR3 has 16 amino acids. The CDR3 nucleotides read TGTGCCAGTAGTATGCCTCGCGGAGCCTACATCTACGAGCAGTACTTC. Encoded protein: CASSMPRGAYIYEQYF.

The chain combines TRBV4-1 with TRBJ2-5, with 8 bases lining up with TRBD1. The end of the DNA fits TRBJ2-7 better, so the J call may be wrong. This CDR3 comprises 15 residues. CDR1 is MGHRA, CDR2 YSYEKL, per germline. The CDR3 region is CASSQEQGGSYEQYF. CDR3 bases: TGCGCCAGCAGCCAAGAACAGGGGGGTTCCTACGAGCAGTACTTC.

The J gene is TRBJ2-7, the V gene TRBV19, with 9 positions matching TRBD1. Trimming at V came to 6 bases and at J to 5 bases, leaving 11 bases not matched to a gene. This CDR3 comprises 15 residues. Germline assignment: CDR1 LNHDA and CDR2 SQIVND (reference sequence). The CDR3, as DNA: TGTGCCAGTAGGACTGACGGGACAGGGAGCGACGAGCAGTACTTC. Its protein is CASRTDGTGSDEQYF.

The gene calls are TRBV6-6 and TRBJ2-1; 9 bases agree with TRBD1. The CDR3 sequence is 15 residues long. The V gene end was trimmed by 6 bases and the J gene end by 3 bases; junction bases not matched to a gene: 6. The germline V gene has CDR1 MNHNY and CDR2 SVGAGI (reference sequence). In DNA, the CDR3 is TGTGCCAGCAGGGACAGGGGACAGAACTACAATGAGCAGTTCTTC. It specifies CASRDRGQNYNEQFF.

The chain joins TRBV27 to TRBJ2-3; TRBD1 might be the D (5 bases). Trimming took off 6 bases at V and 5 bases at J, with 21 bases between the two ends. The CDR3 sequence is 16 residues long. CDR1 is MNHEY, CDR2 SMNVEV, per germline (reference sequence). In DNA form, the CDR3 reads TGTGCCAGCAGCTCCCTGGGTGACCAGGGTGGAGATACGCAGTATTTT. This gives the protein CASSSLGDQGGDTQYF.

This clone came up once. V usage is TRBV7-2 and J usage is TRBJ1-2; 7 bases align to TRBD1. Trimming took 5 bases from V and 4 from J; bases not matched to a gene: 4. This CDR3 is built from 13 residues. Germline CDR1 and CDR2: SGHTA and FQGNSA. CDR3 amino acids: CASSAQGGYGYTF. The CDR3, as DNA: TGTGCCAGCAGCGCCCAGGGGGGCTATGGCTACACCTTC.

This chain joins TRBV11-2 and TRBJ2-5, with D tentatively TRBD1 (5 bases). V lost 5 bases and J lost 4, with 14 bases in between. Germline CDR1 and CDR2: SGHAT and FQNNGV. This CDR3 is 14 amino acids long. This CDR3 reads CASSDRTFLETQYF. The CDR3 DNA sequence: TGTGCCAGCAGCGATCGGACATTTTTAGAGACCCAGTACTTC.

This rearrangement joins TRBV23-1 to TRBJ1-1; 11 nucleotides match TRBD1. TRBV23-1 is classed as an ORF, of uncertain function. The CDR3 consists of 15 residues. After removal of 7 bases from V and 5 bases from J, the junction contained 9 bases not matched to a gene. CDR3: CASTPSDRGHTEAFF. The CDR3 nucleotides are TGCGCCAGCACTCCATCGGACAGGGGGCATACTGAAGCTTTCTTT.

V is TRBV29-1 and J is TRBJ2-3; D gene ambiguous. In germline, CDR1 is SQVTM, CDR2 ANQGSEA. Between the trimmed V and J ends, which lost 2 bases and 0 bases, there was a span of 12 bases. The CDR3 covers 15 residues. CDR3 region: CSVELAETSTDTQYF. In DNA, the CDR3 is TGCAGCGTTGAATTGGCGGAAACTAGCACAGATACGCAGTATTTT.